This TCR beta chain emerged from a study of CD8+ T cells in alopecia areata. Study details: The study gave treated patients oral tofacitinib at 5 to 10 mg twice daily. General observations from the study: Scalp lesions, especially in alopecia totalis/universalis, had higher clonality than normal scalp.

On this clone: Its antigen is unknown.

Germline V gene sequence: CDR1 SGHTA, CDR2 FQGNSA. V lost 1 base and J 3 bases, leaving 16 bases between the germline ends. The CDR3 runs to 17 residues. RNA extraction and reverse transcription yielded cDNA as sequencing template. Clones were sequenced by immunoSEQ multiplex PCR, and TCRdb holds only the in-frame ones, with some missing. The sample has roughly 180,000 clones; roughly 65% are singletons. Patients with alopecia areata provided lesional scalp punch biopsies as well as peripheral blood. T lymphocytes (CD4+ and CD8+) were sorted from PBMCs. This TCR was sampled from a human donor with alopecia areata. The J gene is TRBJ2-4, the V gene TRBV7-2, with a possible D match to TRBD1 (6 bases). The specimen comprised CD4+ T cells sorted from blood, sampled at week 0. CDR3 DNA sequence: TGTGCCAGCAGCTTAGATCTGGCTGGGGGCCTCAAAAACATTCAGTACTTC. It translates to CASSLDLAGGLKNIQYF.